This entry lists 26 T cell receptor beta chains sequenced from one sample in a study of cytomegalovirus exposure and HLA in healthy donors. The study ran its PCR with 60 Vbeta and 13 Jbeta primers. The data were produced by immunoSEQ multiplex PCR, yet TCRdb's version contains in-frame clones alone and is incomplete. The data contain approximately 30,000 clones, 55% to 80% of them singletons. Sequencing was performed on PBMCs. Receptors originate from a man aged 40-55 years in good health and CMV-seropositive.

This clone was recorded once. The chain carries TRBV6-6 and TRBJ2-5; 8 nucleotides line up with TRBD2. Germline V gene sequence: CDR1 MNHNY, CDR2 SVGAGI (reference sequence). After removal of 2 bases from V and 4 bases from J, the junction contained 9 bases not matched to a gene. This CDR3 has 16 residues. The CDR3 bases are TGTGCCAGCAGTTACCCGGATAGGGGACTAGGAGAGACCCAGTACTTC. Translating gives CASSYPDRGLGETQYF.

CDR3 sequence: CASSLASGNSYEQYF. The CDR3 DNA sequence: TGTGCCAGCAGCCTAGCTAGCGGAAATTCCTACGAGCAGTACTTC. V and J are TRBV5-6 and TRBJ2-7; 7 bases are shared with TRBD2. This CDR3 has 15 amino acids. Losses at the gene ends were 4 bases for V and 1 base for J; bases not matched to a gene: 8. Germline CDR1 SGHDT, CDR2 YYEEEE.

CDR3 DNA: TGTGCCAGCAGCCCCAGGCCCTTAGGAAAACTGTTTTTT. This translates into CASSPRPLGKLFF. The V call is TRBV28, the J call TRBJ1-4; D not certain. The CDR3 loop spans 13 amino acids. The V gene's germline CDR1 is MDHEN and CDR2 SYDVKM. V gave up 6 bases and J gave up 10 bases, with 15 bases separating them.

V gene TRBV30 combines with J gene TRBJ1-2, with D possibly matching TRBD1 (6 bases). V gave up 8 bases and J gave up 7 bases, with 14 bases separating them. Looked up from germline, CDR1 is GTSNPN and CDR2 is SVGIG (reference sequence). The CDR3 extends over 11 amino acids. The CDR3 DNA reads as TGTGCCGGAACAGGGCCGAGTGGCTACACCTTC. The encoded protein is CAGTGPSGYTF.

The gene calls are TRBV5-1 and TRBJ1-1; 7 bases are a match to TRBD1. In germline, CDR1 is SGHRS, CDR2 YFSETQ. This CDR3 has 14 residues. Losses at the gene ends were 4 bases for V and 4 bases for J; bases not matched to a gene: 7. CDR3 amino acids: CASSGDRVGTEAFF. The CDR3, as DNA: TGCGCCAGCAGCGGTGACAGGGTCGGCACTGAAGCTTTCTTT.

This clone was observed a handful of times. V and J are TRBV5-4 and TRBJ2-1; 12 nucleotides match TRBD2. The J segment lost 10 bases and the V segment lost 3 bases, leaving 11 bases of the junction unmatched. The CDR3 extends over 16 amino acids. CDR1 SGHNT and CDR2 YYREEE come from the germline V gene (reference sequence). In nucleotides, the CDR3 is TGTGCCAGCAGCTCCCCTAGCGGGGGGGCGGTGCGGGAGCAGTTCTTC. Its protein is CASSSPSGGAVREQFF.

This clone was found a few times. The chain combines TRBV6-4 with TRBJ1-5; maybe TRBD1 (5 bases). This CDR3 has 13 residues. The germline V gene has CDR1 MRHNA and CDR2 SNTAGT. Trimming left V 6 bases short and J 7 bases short, with 13 bases between. The CDR3 region has the DNA TGTGCCAGCAGCAGGGAGGCAGGACAGCCCCAGCATTTT. Translation: CASSREAGQPQHF.

The rearrangement uses TRBV5-4 and TRBJ2-7, with 11 bases fitting TRBD1. The length of the CDR3 is 14 residues. The J segment lost 4 bases and the V segment lost 4 bases, leaving 4 bases of the junction unmatched. CDR1 SGHNT and CDR2 YYREEE come from the germline V gene (reference sequence). CDR3: CASSPDRGLYEQYF. CDR3 DNA sequence: TGTGCCAGCAGCCCGGACAGGGGGCTATACGAGCAGTACTTC.

V gene TRBV9 combines with J gene TRBJ2-4; 8 bases map to TRBD2. J was trimmed by 8 bases and V by 6 bases; bases with no gene match: 7. CDR1 is SGDLS, CDR2 YYNGEE, per germline. The CDR3 contains 13 residues. For the CDR3, the DNA is TGTGCCAGCAACCGGGACGGGGGGGACATTCAGTACTTC. Translated: CASNRDGGDIQYF.

This chain connects TRBV19 to TRBJ1-2, with 9 bases matching TRBD1. CDR1 and CDR2 from the germline V gene are LNHDA and SQIVND (reference sequence). This CDR3 region has 15 residues. The J segment lost 0 bases and the V segment lost 5 bases, leaving 4 bases of the junction unmatched. CDR3: CASSSGTGTNYGYTF. For the CDR3, the DNA is TGTGCCAGTAGTTCCGGGACAGGGACTAACTATGGCTACACCTTC. Full variable domain (missing parts from reference TRBV19 and TRBJ1-2): DGGITQSPKYLFRKEGQNVTLSCEQNLNHDAMYWYRQDPGQGLRLIYYSQIVNDFQKGDIAEGYSVSREKKESFPLTVTSAQKNPTAFYLCASSSGTGTNYGYTFGSGTRLTVV.

The chain is built from TRBV9 and TRBJ2-7; perhaps TRBD1 as D (5 bases). The CDR3 is made up of 15 amino acids. Germline assignment: CDR1 SGDLS and CDR2 YYNGEE. Trimming left V 4 bases short and J 1 base short, with 15 bases between. For the CDR3, the DNA is TGTGCCAGCAGCATCGACAGTGGTCCATCCTACGAGCAGTACTTC. Its translation is CASSIDSGPSYEQYF.

This clone was seen once. This rearrangement joins TRBV20-1 to TRBJ1-4; D possibly corresponds to TRBD1 (5 bases). Germline CDR1 DFQATT, CDR2 SNEGSKA (reference sequence). This CDR3 spans 10 amino acids. The V end was cut by 6 bases, the J end by 8 bases, with 7 bases between. The CDR3 DNA reads as TGCAGTGCCCGACAGGAAAAACTGTTTTTT. Protein sequence: CSARQEKLFF.

The chain has TRBV6-5 and TRBJ1-4; tentatively, D is TRBD1 (5 bases). Trimming took off 7 bases at V and 5 bases at J, with 14 bases between the two ends. The CDR3 contains 14 residues. CDR1 is MNHEY, CDR2 SVGAGI, per germline. The CDR3 nucleotides are TGTGCCAGCACCCCGGGGGGGGAGAATGAAAAACTGTTTTTT. It yields the protein CASTPGGENEKLFF.

This clone was picked up a small number of times. The J gene is TRBJ2-7, the V gene TRBV28; D might be TRBD2 (6 bases). The CDR3 is made up of 15 amino acids. Germline lookup yields CDR1 MDHEN and CDR2 SYDVKM. Trimming took off 7 bases at V and 7 bases at J, with 23 bases between the two ends. Here the CDR3 reads CASTLNLGGVGEQYF. The CDR3 nucleotides are TGTGCCAGCACCCTTAACTTGGGCGGGGTGGGAGAGCAGTACTTC.

The chain recombines TRBV11-2 with TRBJ2-7; D is unresolved. Between the trimmed V and J ends, which lost 1 base and 3 bases, there was a span of 7 bases. The CDR3 contains 13 residues. Germline loops: CDR1 SGHAT, CDR2 FQNNGV. CDR3 in DNA: TGTGCCAGCAGCTTAGGCAGTTTCTACGAGCAGTACTTC. As protein: CASSLGSFYEQYF.

This chain connects TRBV5-1 to TRBJ1-1, with 10 bases matching TRBD1. The V gene end was trimmed by 0 bases and the J gene end by 1 base; junction bases not matched to a gene: 0. Germline V gives CDR1 SGHRS, CDR2 YFSETQ. The length of the CDR3 is 15 residues. This chain's CDR3 is CASSLGDRGNTEAFF. CDR3 DNA: TGCGCCAGCAGCTTGGGGGACAGGGGGAACACTGAAGCTTTCTTT. Full variable domain (missing parts from reference TRBV5-1 and TRBJ1-1): KAGVTQTPRYLIKTRGQQVTLSCSPISGHRSVSWYQQTPGQGLQFLFEYFSETQRNKGNFPGRFSGRQFSNSRSEMNVSTLELGDSALYLCASSLGDRGNTEAFFGQGTRLTVV.

This sequence joins TRBV27 and TRBJ1-4; D is uncertain. Germline V CDR1 and CDR2: MNHEY, SMNVEV (reference sequence). The CDR3 covers 16 residues. V was pared by 4 bases and J by 6 bases, with 18 bases between. The CDR3 DNA reads TGTGCCAGCAGTTGTTTTCGGCGAGGGATGGATGAAAAACTGTTTTTT. As protein: CASSCFRRGMDEKLFF.

The J gene is TRBJ2-7, the V gene TRBV28; tentatively, D is TRBD2 (7 bases). The CDR3 sequence is 14 residues long. In germline, CDR1 is MDHEN, CDR2 SYDVKM. The germline V and J ends were trimmed by 3 bases and 2 bases, with 11 bases remaining between them. The CDR3: CASSFRGGTYEQYF. As DNA, the CDR3 is TGTGCCAGCAGTTTTAGGGGGGGAACCTACGAGCAGTACTTC.

On this clone itself: A junction end diverges from the germline sequence, so it may reflect a read error. The genes are TRBV7-9 and TRBJ1-1; 7 bases are shared with TRBD1. This CDR3 contains 12 residues. Germline lookup yields CDR1 SEHNR and CDR2 FQNEAQ (reference sequence). This CDR3 reads CSSSPRGIEAFF. The CDR3 DNA reads TGTTCCAGCAGCCCCAGGGGGATTGAAGCTTTCTTT.

V is TRBV9 and J is TRBJ2-7, with a weak D call TRBD1 (5 bases). V shed 0 bases and J shed 4 bases, with 14 bases lying between them. CDR3 length: 15 residues. CDR1 and CDR2 (germline): SGDLS, YYNGEE. The CDR3 region is CASSVAPGQSYEQYF. The CDR3 bases are TGTGCCAGCAGCGTAGCACCAGGGCAGTCGTACGAGCAGTACTTC.

This chain uses TRBV19 with TRBJ2-7; TRBD1 agrees at 9 bases. Germline CDR1 reads LNHDA; CDR2 reads SQIVND (reference sequence). This CDR3 region has 16 residues. The V segment lost 5 bases and the J segment 0 bases; nucleotides outside the gene matches: 8. The CDR3, as DNA: TGTGCCAGTAGTCGCTCCGGGACAGGGTTCTCCTACGAGCAGTACTTC. It is translated as CASSRSGTGFSYEQYF.

The chain couples TRBV12-5 to TRBJ2-7; D may be TRBD1 (6 bases). Germline V lookup: CDR1 LGHNT, CDR2 FRNRAP. Trimming pared 1 base from V and 5 bases from J, leaving 12 bases between. The CDR3 runs 14 residues. The CDR3 here is CASGLADRFHEQYF. Written as DNA, the CDR3 is TGTGCTAGTGGTTTGGCCGACAGGTTCCACGAGCAGTACTTC.

The rearrangement links TRBV12-5 to TRBJ2-5; 8 bases agree with TRBD2. This CDR3 comprises 13 residues. Germline V lookup: CDR1 LGHNT, CDR2 FRNRAP. The V and J ends lost 7 bases and 3 bases, in that order; junction bases with no gene match: 4. CDR3 nucleotide sequence: TGTGCTAGTGCCAGTAGCGGGGAAGAGACCCAGTACTTC. Its protein product is CASASSGEETQYF.

Here the CDR3 DNA reads TGTGCCAGCGCGTCGGGGACAGGATTAACTCAGCCCCAGCATTTT. This gives the protein CASASGTGLTQPQHF. The rearrangement joins TRBV7-9 to TRBJ1-5; 8 bases align to TRBD1. CDR1 is SEHNR and CDR2 is FQNEAQ in the germline V gene (reference sequence). This CDR3 is 15 amino acids long. Unmatched junction bases numbered 12, after V lost 8 bases and J lost 6 bases.

This clone was recorded only once. The V gene is TRBV5-1, the J gene TRBJ2-5; 11 bases are shared with TRBD2. Germline V gives CDR1 SGHRS, CDR2 YFSETQ. V shed 4 bases, J shed 6 bases, and the junction held 8 bases outside the gene matches. The CDR3 contains 15 residues. The CDR3 DNA reads TGCGCCAGCAGCACCGGACTAGCGGGTATGAAGACCCAGTACTTC. Amino acid sequence: CASSTGLAGMKTQYF.

The chain couples TRBV27 to TRBJ1-4; D is perhaps TRBD1 (6 bases). The CDR3 runs 14 residues. From germline, CDR1 is MNHEY and CDR2 SMNVEV (reference sequence). Trimming removed 2 bases at V and 4 bases at J, with 8 bases between. The CDR3 here is CASSLQGNNEKLFF. DNA of the CDR3: TGTGCCAGCAGTTTACAGGGGAATAATGAAAAACTGTTTTTT.